This T cell receptor (beta chain) emerged from a study of OX40 agonist ivuxolimab in advanced cancers. Across the whole study: Head and neck, renal cell, melanoma or hepatocellular carcinoma were the cancers that dose-escalation patients had. One patient with hepatocellular carcinoma and two with cutaneous melanoma, three in all, had partial responses.

Study results and caveats: CD4+ and CD8+ blood T cells expanded clonally by week 6 at 0.1 to 3.0 mg/kg.

Comments on this clone: Its antigen is still unknown.

The data were produced by immunoSEQ multiplex PCR, yet TCRdb's version contains in-frame clones alone and is incomplete. The sample lists more than 95,000 clones, around nine tenths occurring once. The source is an adult with an advanced solid tumor such as melanoma, head and neck, liver or kidney cancer. The sequencing used CD4+ or CD8+ T cells sorted from blood, collected in a trial of the OX40 agonist ivuxolimab.

The DNA for the CDR3 is TGTGCCAGCAGTTTAGATGCCCTGGGAGGGCCTTTCTATGGCTACACCTTC. This encodes CASSLDALGGPFYGYTF. The chain employs TRBV28 and TRBJ1-2; D unclear. Germline CDR1 is MDHEN and CDR2 is SYDVKM. With 2 bases removed from V and 4 bases from J, the gap between germline ends came to 20 bases. This CDR3 spans 17 amino acids.